A selection of T cell receptor beta chains follows, all from one sample in a study of OX40 agonist ivuxolimab in advanced cancers. Clones were sequenced by immunoSEQ multiplex PCR, and TCRdb holds only the in-frame ones, with some missing. The sample gives roughly 80,000 clones, roughly 91% of which show up once; about 1.7% is in the top ten. Sequencing was performed on CD4+ or CD8+ T cells sorted from blood, taken in a trial of the OX40 agonist ivuxolimab. The receptors here all came from an adult with an advanced solid tumor such as melanoma, head and neck, liver or kidney cancer. The CDR3 runs from the conserved cysteine through the conserved F or W. A D gene is named only where the DNA matches it firmly. Where a row states a size, it is once, few, many or the class of an expanded clone; other rows omit it.

j_gene | abundance | v_gene | d_gene | len | CDR3aa | CDR3nt
TRBJ2-1 | . | TRBV4-2 | TRBD2 | 17 | CASSHKLAGGAAAEQFF | TGTGCCAGCAGCCATAAACTAGCGGGGGGGGCCGCCGCGGAGCAGTTCTTC
TRBJ2-2 | . | TRBV14 | TRBD2 | 19 | CASSQEGKVSSGRVGELFF | TGTGCCAGCAGCCAAGAGGGGAAAGTTAGTAGCGGGAGGGTCGGGGAGCTGTTTTTT
TRBJ2-1 | . | TRBV30 | TRBD1 | 15 | CAWRSGTGKIGEQFF | TGTGCCTGGAGGTCCGGGACAGGGAAAATCGGTGAGCAGTTCTTC
TRBJ1-5 | . | TRBV16 | . | 15 | CASSLRQEAHQPQHF | TGTGCCAGCAGCCTTCGACAGGAAGCCCATCAGCCCCAGCATTTT
TRBJ2-1 | . | TRBV5-1 | TRBD1 | 15 | CASSPGTETYNEQFF | TGCGCCAGCAGCCCGGGGACAGAAACCTACAATGAGCAGTTCTTC
TRBJ2-3 | . | TRBV4-3 | TRBD2 | 16 | CASSQSLAGGTDTQYF | TGCGCCAGCAGCCAATCACTAGCGGGGGGCACAGATACGCAGTATTTT
TRBJ2-1 | . | TRBV7-9 | TRBD2 | 15 | CASSLIRGLAGEQFF | TGTGCCAGCAGCTTAATAAGAGGCCTAGCGGGAGAGCAGTTCTTC
TRBJ1-5 | . | TRBV6-1 | . | 14 | CASSPTGRDQPQHF | TGTGCCAGCAGCCCGACGGGGAGGGATCAGCCCCAGCATTTT
TRBJ2-1 | . | TRBV6-1 | TRBD2 | 14 | CASTPRREGNEQFF | TGTGCCAGCACCCCCCGGCGGGAGGGCAATGAGCAGTTCTTC
TRBJ1-3 | . | TRBV4-1 | TRBD1 | 16 | CASSQVQGEGGNTIYF | TGCGCCAGCAGCCAAGTACAGGGGGAGGGTGGAAACACCATATATTTT
TRBJ2-2 | . | TRBV7-2 | . | 15 | CASSLVRLNTGELFF | TGTGCCAGCAGCTTAGTCCGGCTTAACACCGGGGAGCTGTTTTTT
TRBJ2-1 | . | TRBV18 | . | 15 | CASSADQSSYNEQFF | TGTGCCAGCTCAGCAGACCAGAGCTCCTACAATGAGCAGTTCTTC
TRBJ2-2 | few | TRBV4-1 | TRBD2 | 14 | CASSRPGGTGELFF | TGCGCCAGCAGCCGACCGGGAGGTACCGGGGAGCTGTTTTTT
TRBJ2-3 | . | TRBV5-6 | . | 13 | CASSLPGFDTQYF | TGTGCCAGCAGCTTGCCGGGTTTCGATACGCAGTATTTT
TRBJ1-1 | . | TRBV7-2 | TRBD1 | 14 | CASSFQGAGNEAFF | TGTGCCAGCAGCTTCCAGGGGGCGGGAAATGAAGCTTTCTTT
TRBJ1-6 | . | TRBV7-9 | . | 16 | CASGPAESSYNSPLHF | TGTGCCAGCGGCCCGGCAGAGAGCTCCTATAATTCACCCCTCCACTTT
TRBJ2-2 | . | TRBV7-2 | . | 15 | CASSSSGWNTGELFF | TGTGCCAGCAGCTCCAGCGGTTGGAACACCGGGGAGCTGTTTTTT
TRBJ1-1 | . | TRBV7-9 | . | 12 | CASSLNGHEAFF | TGTGCCAGCAGCTTAAACGGGCACGAAGCTTTCTTT
TRBJ2-7 | . | TRBV5-1 | TRBD2 | 16 | CASSLGGGGTWNEQYF | TGCGCCAGCAGCCTAGGAGGCGGGGGGACGTGGAACGAGCAGTACTTC
TRBJ2-3 | . | TRBV7-3 | TRBD1 | 16 | CASSLGAGGPTDTQYF | TGTGCCAGCAGCTTAGGGGCAGGGGGCCCCACAGATACGCAGTATTTT
TRBJ1-5 | . | TRBV28 | . | 15 | CASSLSRFGNQPQHF | TGTGCCAGCAGTTTATCCAGGTTTGGTAATCAGCCCCAGCATTTT
TRBJ2-7 | . | TRBV29-1 | TRBD1 | 13 | CSATGQLSYEQYF | TGCAGCGCAACGGGACAGCTCTCCTACGAGCAGTACTTC
TRBJ2-1 | . | TRBV7-9 | . | 13 | CASNPPARNEQFF | TGTGCCAGCAACCCCCCAGCGAGAAATGAGCAGTTCTTC
TRBJ1-2 | . | TRBV30 | TRBD1 | 14 | CAWTRDRPNYGYTF | TGTGCCTGGACCAGGGACAGACCTAACTATGGCTACACCTTC
TRBJ2-3 | once | TRBV2 | TRBD2 | 15 | CASSWTSGHTDTQYF | TGTGCCAGCAGCTGGACTAGCGGGCACACAGATACGCAGTATTTT
TRBJ1-2 | . | TRBV19 | . | 14 | CASSTSAGAGGYTF | TGTGCCAGTAGTACCTCCGCGGGGGCTGGCGGCTACACCTTC
TRBJ1-5 | . | TRBV6-1 | . | 14 | CASRFSGSNQPQHF | TGTGCCAGCCGGTTCTCGGGGAGCAATCAGCCCCAGCATTTT
TRBJ1-3 | once | TRBV30 | . | 16 | CAVGGPRSPSGNTIYF | TGTGCCGTGGGGGGGCCAAGATCACCCTCTGGAAACACCATATATTTT
TRBJ2-6 | . | TRBV7-2 | . | 15 | CASSYGVPWANVLTF | TGTGCCAGCAGCTACGGGGTCCCCTGGGCCAACGTCCTGACTTTC
TRBJ1-4 | . | TRBV5-4 | TRBD1 | 16 | CASSLGQGATNEKLFF | TGTGCCAGCAGCTTGGGACAGGGGGCCACTAATGAAAAACTGTTTTTT
TRBJ1-1 | . | TRBV28 | . | 15 | CASSLLVGGRIEAFF | TGTGCCAGCAGTTTATTGGTTGGGGGCAGGATTGAAGCTTTCTTT
TRBJ2-7 | . | TRBV14 | TRBD1 | 19 | CASSHPPGTGDSFSYEQYF | TGTGCCAGCAGCCACCCTCCCGGGACAGGGGATTCCTTCTCCTACGAGCAGTACTTC
TRBJ2-5 | . | TRBV10-3 | TRBD2 | 14 | CAHSMAGGPGTQYF | TGTGCCCACTCAATGGCGGGGGGACCGGGGACCCAGTACTTC
TRBJ1-2 | . | TRBV7-9 | . | 14 | CASSFDTLGYGYTF | TGTGCCAGCAGCTTTGACACCTTGGGCTATGGCTACACCTTC
TRBJ1-2 | . | TRBV6-1 | . | 13 | CASSPLIDHGYTF | TGTGCCAGCAGTCCCCTGATAGATCATGGCTACACCTTC
TRBJ1-4 | . | TRBV27 | . | 14 | CASSPQGYVEKLFF | TGTGCCAGCAGTCCACAGGGATACGTTGAAAAACTGTTTTTT
TRBJ2-7 | . | TRBV11-3 | . | 14 | CASSPAGGGYEQYF | TGTGCCAGCAGCCCGGCAGGGGGAGGCTACGAGCAGTACTTC
TRBJ1-2 | . | TRBV5-5 | . | 17 | CASSLAAGAPSNYGYTF | TGTGCCAGCAGCTTGGCCGCAGGGGCACCCTCTAACTATGGCTACACCTTC
TRBJ1-3 | once | TRBV6-5 | TRBD1 | 15 | CASTDNRGPGNTIYF | TGTGCCAGCACCGACAACAGGGGGCCCGGAAACACCATATATTTT
TRBJ1-2 | . | TRBV5-6 | . | 12 | CASSGRTDGYTF | TGTGCCAGCAGCGGTCGGACAGATGGCTACACCTTC
TRBJ2-2 | . | TRBV11-3 | . | 16 | CASGKTGTLLRGELFF | TGTGCCAGCGGTAAGACGGGGACGCTTCTGCGCGGGGAGCTGTTTTTT